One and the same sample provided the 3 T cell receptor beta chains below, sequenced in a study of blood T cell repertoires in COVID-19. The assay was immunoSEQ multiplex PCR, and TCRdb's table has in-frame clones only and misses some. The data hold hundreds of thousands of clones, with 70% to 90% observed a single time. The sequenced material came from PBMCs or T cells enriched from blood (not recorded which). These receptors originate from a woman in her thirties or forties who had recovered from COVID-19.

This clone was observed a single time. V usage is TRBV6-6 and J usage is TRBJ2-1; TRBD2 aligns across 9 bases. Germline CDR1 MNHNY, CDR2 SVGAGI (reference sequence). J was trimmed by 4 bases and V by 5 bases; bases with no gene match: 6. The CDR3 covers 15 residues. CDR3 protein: CASSPGTSLYNEQFF. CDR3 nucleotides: TGTGCCAGCAGTCCTGGGACTAGCCTATACAATGAGCAGTTCTTC.

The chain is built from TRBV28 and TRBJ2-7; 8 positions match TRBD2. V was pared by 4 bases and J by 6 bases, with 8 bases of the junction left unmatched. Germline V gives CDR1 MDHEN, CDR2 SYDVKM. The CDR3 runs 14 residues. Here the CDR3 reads CASSYAGGPVEQYF. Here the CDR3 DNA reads TGTGCCAGCAGTTACGCGGGAGGCCCGGTCGAGCAGTACTTC.

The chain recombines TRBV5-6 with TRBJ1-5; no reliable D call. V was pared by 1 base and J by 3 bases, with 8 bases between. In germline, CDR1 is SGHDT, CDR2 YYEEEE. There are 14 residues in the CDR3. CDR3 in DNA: TGTGCCAGCAGCTTGAGCGGGTCCAATCAGCCCCAGCATTTT. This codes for CASSLSGSNQPQHF.